The clone carrying this TCR beta chain was detected only a few times. With 2 bases clipped from V and 3 bases from J, the junction kept 3 bases outside the gene matches. From germline, CDR1 is MNHNY and CDR2 SVGAGI (reference sequence). CDR3 length: 15 residues. Relapse was seen in all patients after autologous stem cell transplantation, and brentuximab vedotin exposure was variable. The data originate from a study of PD-1 blockade in classical Hodgkin lymphoma. Measured with immunoSEQ multiplex PCR; TCRdb has only the in-frame clones, and not every one. The sample has around 66,000 clones; 60% to 80% are singletons.

The origin of this receptor is a human donor with classical Hodgkin lymphoma. The chain joins TRBV6-6 to TRBJ1-5, with 8 bases matching TRBD1. Sequences were derived from peripheral blood mononuclear cells (PBMCs), sampled before the second cycle of nivolumab. The CDR3 region is CASSYGTGLNQPQHF. CDR3 nucleotide sequence: TGTGCCAGCAGTTACGGGACAGGCCTCAATCAGCCCCAGCATTTT.